Included here is one TCR beta chain sequence, with context. The antigen is not known. The data derive from a study of T cell responses to AZD1222 COVID-19 vaccine. Pooling covered second doses at about 4 or about 12 weeks. The germline CDR1 and CDR2 sequences are LGHNA and YSLEER. This CDR3 is built from 17 residues. V shed 2 bases and J shed 2 bases, with 16 bases lying between them. Sequenced by immunoSEQ multiplex PCR; TCRdb stores in-frame clones only, minus some. Of some 81,000 clones in the sample, 86% were seen once. Study results and limitations: Recipients of AZD1222 seropositive at baseline numbered only 6 or 7.

The rearrangement uses TRBV4-3 and TRBJ2-1; D might be TRBD1 or TRBD2, each matching 5 bases. This receptor was obtained from an adult who received the AZD1222 COVID-19 vaccine. The specimen was peripheral blood, collected 28 days after the second AZD1222 dose. In DNA form, the CDR3 reads TGCGCCAGCAGCCAACACATCGGGACCCTCCCCTACAATGAGCAGTTCTTC. It is translated as CASSQHIGTLPYNEQFF.